This entry features one T cell receptor beta chain sequence. Its antigen is unknown. The PCR ran on 60 Vbeta and 13 Jbeta primers. Produced via immunoSEQ multiplex PCR; TCRdb's table is partial and in-frame only. This sample has around 38,000 clones, with 55% to 75% found just once. CDR3 length: 13 amino acids. CDR1 and CDR2 (germline): MNHEY, SVGAGI. V was trimmed by 7 bases and J by 1 base, leaving 11 bases between them. This entry comes from a study of cytomegalovirus exposure and HLA in healthy donors. Study summary: Of all 360 or so donors who were genotyped, around 79% belonged to the Caucasian-associated ancestry cluster. Findings and caveats of the study: Analyzed later, most CMV-associated TCR beta chains appeared HLA-restricted. In a later analysis, across HLA loci, associated TCR counts were highest for DRB1, lowest for HLA-C.

The chain carries TRBV6-5 and TRBJ2-7, with D perhaps matching TRBD1 (5 bases). The sequence derives from a man in his fifties in good health and CMV-seropositive. The sequenced material came from PBMCs. In DNA, the CDR3 is TGTGCCAGCACCCAAAGGGGTTCCTACGAGCAGTACTTC. Its protein is CASTQRGSYEQYF.